This TCR beta chain came from a study of CD8+ T cells in alopecia areata. Whole-study findings and limits: In scalp samples, resident alphabeta T cells of normal skin are also sequenced. Clonality was higher in lesional than normal scalp, especially in alopecia totalis/universalis.

cDNA prepared by RNA extraction and subsequent reverse transcription served as the template for sequencing. The table came from immunoSEQ multiplex PCR; TCRdb's copy has only in-frame clones and leaves some out. The table lists 250,000 or so clones, around two thirds of them singletons. Concerning this clone: What it binds is unknown.

Peripheral blood, together with lesional scalp punch biopsies, was collected from alopecia areata patients. Cell sorting was applied to PBMCs, and CD4+ and CD8+ T cells were collected. J was trimmed by 2 bases and V by 6 bases; bases with no gene match: 6. The germline gives CDR1 SNHLY, CDR2 FYNNEI. The CDR3 is 17 amino acids. The receptor's source is a human donor with alopecia areata. The J gene is TRBJ2-6, the V gene TRBV2, with 11 nucleotides matching TRBD1. Sample: CD4+ T cells sorted from blood, taken at week 0. The CDR3 sequence: CASRPGQGVTGANVLTF. The DNA of the CDR3 is TGTGCCAGCAGACCGGGACAGGGGGTAACTGGGGCCAACGTCCTGACTTTC.